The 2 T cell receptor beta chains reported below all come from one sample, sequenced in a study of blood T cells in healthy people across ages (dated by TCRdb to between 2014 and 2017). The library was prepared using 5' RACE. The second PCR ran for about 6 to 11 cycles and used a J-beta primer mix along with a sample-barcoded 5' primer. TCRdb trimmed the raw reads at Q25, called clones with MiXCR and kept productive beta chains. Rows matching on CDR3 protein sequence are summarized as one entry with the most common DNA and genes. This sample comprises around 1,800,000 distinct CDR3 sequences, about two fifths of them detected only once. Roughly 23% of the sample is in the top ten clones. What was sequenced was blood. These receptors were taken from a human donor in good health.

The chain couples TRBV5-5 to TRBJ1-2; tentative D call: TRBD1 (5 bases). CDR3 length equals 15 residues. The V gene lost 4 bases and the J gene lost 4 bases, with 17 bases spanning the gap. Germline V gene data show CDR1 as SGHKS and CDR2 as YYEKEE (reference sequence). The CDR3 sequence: CASSARDRDFYGYTF. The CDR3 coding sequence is TGTGCCAGCAGCGCCAGGGACCGGGACTTCTATGGCTACACCTTC.

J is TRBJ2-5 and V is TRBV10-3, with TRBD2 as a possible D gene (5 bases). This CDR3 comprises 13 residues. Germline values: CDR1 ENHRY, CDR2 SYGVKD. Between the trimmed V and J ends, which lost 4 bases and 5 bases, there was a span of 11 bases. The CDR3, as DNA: TGTGCCATCAGTGTCGGGGAACCGGAGACCCAGTACTTC. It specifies CAISVGEPETQYF.